This T cell receptor beta chain comes out of a study of shared clonotypes between healthy human individuals. V was pared by 2 bases and J by 0 bases, with 16 bases between. The CDR3 loop spans 18 amino acids. The germline V gene has CDR1 SGHAT and CDR2 FQNNGV. Some clones are missing from TCRdb's copy, which holds only in-frame ones; the method was immunoSEQ multiplex PCR. The sample holds fewer than 600,000 clones; 70% to 80% are singletons and the top ten take 10% to 15%. Sequenced material: PBMCs. The sequence was collected from a woman aged 40-49 years in good health. Some clones in this sample may be carry-over from other donors' samples. V is TRBV11-2 and J is TRBJ1-4; D is unresolved. CDR3 coding DNA: TGTGCCAGCAGCTTAAGAATGCGGGCCCGTGCAACTAATGAAAAACTGTTTTTT. Translated: CASSLRMRARATNEKLFF.